These 15 T cell receptor beta chains share one sample of origin, sequenced in a study of cytomegalovirus exposure and HLA in healthy donors. Researchers ran the PCR with 60 Vbeta and 13 Jbeta primers. The table came from immunoSEQ multiplex PCR; TCRdb's copy has only in-frame clones and leaves some out. The sample has about 170,000 clones; around 76% are singletons. Material for sequencing was PBMCs. The source is a young woman in good health and CMV-seropositive.

The rearrangement joins TRBV6-5 to TRBJ2-5, with TRBD2 matching over 9 bases. The end of the DNA is better explained by TRBJ2-7, so the J call may be wrong. The CDR3 sequence is 15 residues long. Germline V gene sequence: CDR1 MNHEY, CDR2 SVGAGI. The CDR3 DNA reads as TGTGCCAGCAGGACACTAGCGGGTAACTCCTACGAGCAGTACTTC. As protein: CASRTLAGNSYEQYF.

This chain connects TRBV4-3 to TRBJ2-1; D is unresolved. The length of the CDR3 is 16 residues. Germline CDR1 is LGHNA and CDR2 is YSLEER. V lost 6 bases and J lost 0, with 15 bases in between. The CDR3 coding sequence is TGCGCCAGCAGTCTAGTCCGTTCGAGCTCCTACAATGAGCAGTTCTTC. Translation: CASSLVRSSSYNEQFF.

The J gene is TRBJ2-7, the V gene TRBV6-5; weak D call: TRBD1 (7 bases). V lost 4 bases and J 1 base, leaving 17 bases between the germline ends. Germline CDR1 and CDR2: MNHEY and SVGAGI. The CDR3 runs 16 residues. This chain's CDR3 is CASSSRRGQLSYEQYF. As DNA, the CDR3 is TGTGCCAGCAGTTCCCGGAGGGGACAGCTGTCCTACGAGCAGTACTTC.

This sequence joins TRBV27 and TRBJ1-2; D unclear. V lost 5 bases and J 8 bases, leaving 15 bases between the germline ends. CDR3 length: 13 residues. The germline gives CDR1 MNHEY, CDR2 SMNVEV (reference sequence). CDR3 nucleotides: TGTGCCAGCAGTCCAAGATTAGCGCAAGGCTACACCTTC. Translated: CASSPRLAQGYTF.

The V gene is TRBV15, the J gene TRBJ2-2; D may be TRBD2 (5 bases). V was clipped by 5 bases and J by 8 bases, with 12 bases between them. CDR3 length: 13 residues. Germline values: CDR1 LNHNV, CDR2 YYDKDF (reference sequence). CDR3 sequence: CATSAGPGGELFF. The CDR3 DNA reads TGTGCCACCAGCGCGGGTCCGGGGGGGGAGCTGTTTTTT.

The rearrangement links TRBV12-5 to TRBJ1-1, with 9 positions matching TRBD1. The V gene's germline CDR1 is LGHNT and CDR2 FRNRAP. J was trimmed by 4 bases and V by 0 bases; bases with no gene match: 9. This CDR3 contains 17 residues. Here the CDR3 DNA reads TGTGCTAGTGGTTTGGTTAACACAGGGGGCATGGCCACTGAAGCTTTCTTT. This gives the protein CASGLVNTGGMATEAFF.

The V gene is TRBV7-8, the J gene TRBJ2-7; tentatively, D is TRBD1 (6 bases). V was clipped by 4 bases and J by 3 bases, with 7 bases between them. The length of the CDR3 is 12 residues. Looked up from germline, CDR1 is SGHVS and CDR2 is FQNEAQ. The CDR3 nucleotides read TGTGCCAGCAGCTCAGGGGACTACGAGCAGTACTTC. Translated: CASSSGDYEQYF.

V usage is TRBV7-2 and J usage is TRBJ2-3; 7 positions match TRBD2. This CDR3 is 15 amino acids long. CDR1 SGHTA and CDR2 FQGNSA come from the germline V gene. V trimming: 0 bases; J trimming: 6 bases; junction bases outside the gene matches: 6. In nucleotides, the CDR3 is TGTGCCAGCAGCTTAGCGGCCGCAGCGGGGGATACGCAGTATTTT. It specifies CASSLAAAAGDTQYF. Combining the CDR3 with reference TRBV7-2 and TRBJ2-3 gives the whole variable domain GAGVSQSPSNKVTEKGKDVELRCDPISGHTALYWYRQSLGQGLEFLIYFQGNSAPDKSGLPSDRFSAERTGGSVSTLTIQRTQQEDSAVYLCASSLAAAAGDTQYFGPGTRLTVL.

The rearrangement joins TRBV27 to TRBJ2-1; the match to TRBD2 covers 9 bases. Germline V gene lookup returns CDR1 MNHEY and CDR2 SMNVEV (reference sequence). V was pared by 8 bases and J by 5 bases, with 7 bases of the junction left unmatched. The CDR3 has 14 residues. The CDR3 protein is CASGKRGVNNEQFF. The CDR3 nucleotides are TGTGCCAGCGGGAAGCGGGGGGTCAACAATGAGCAGTTCTTC.

The chain recombines TRBV7-9 with TRBJ1-6, with a weak D call TRBD1 (5 bases). This CDR3 region has 14 residues. Between the trimmed V and J ends, which lost 5 bases and 9 bases, there was a span of 14 bases. CDR1 is SEHNR, CDR2 FQNEAQ, per germline (reference sequence). The CDR3 nucleotides are TGTGCCAGCAGCCCCCGGGGGTATGCTTCACCCCTCCACTTT. Encoded protein: CASSPRGYASPLHF.

This CDR3 reads CSVGDREGELFF. The CDR3 region has the DNA TGCAGCGTCGGAGACAGGGAAGGGGAGCTGTTTTTT. The rearrangement uses TRBV29-1 and TRBJ2-2; TRBD1 matches 7 bases. This CDR3 comprises 12 residues. In germline, CDR1 is SQVTM, CDR2 ANQGSEA. V was clipped by 6 bases and J by 8 bases; unmatched bases: 6.

The chain is built from TRBV28 and TRBJ2-3, with TRBD2 identical over 16 bases. Germline V gives CDR1 MDHEN, CDR2 SYDVKM. The CDR3 runs 20 residues. V trimming: 2 bases; J trimming: 6 bases; junction bases outside the gene matches: 14. CDR3 sequence: CASSLNEGLAGGLMLDTQYF. In nucleotides, the CDR3 is TGTGCCAGCAGTTTAAACGAGGGACTAGCGGGGGGGCTGATGCTGGATACGCAGTATTTT.

The chain has TRBV11-2 and TRBJ2-1; 11 nucleotides align to TRBD2. The V segment lost 3 bases and the J segment 4 bases; nucleotides outside the gene matches: 2. In germline, CDR1 is SGHAT, CDR2 FQNNGV. This CDR3 is built from 15 residues. The CDR3 DNA reads TGTGCCAGCAGCTTCCTAGCGGGAGGATACAATGAGCAGTTCTTC. Protein sequence: CASSFLAGGYNEQFF.

This chain joins TRBV27 and TRBJ2-7; D perhaps matches TRBD1 (5 bases). With 8 bases removed from V and 5 bases from J, the gap between germline ends came to 16 bases. Germline V lookup: CDR1 MNHEY, CDR2 SMNVEV (reference sequence). The CDR3 has 13 residues. CDR3: CASGYQGLHEQYF. The DNA of the CDR3 is TGTGCCAGCGGATACCAGGGCTTACACGAGCAGTACTTC.

This chain connects TRBV6-5 to TRBJ1-1; weak D call: TRBD1 (5 bases). Trimming left V 6 bases short and J 4 bases short, with 12 bases between. This CDR3 is 13 amino acids long. Germline V gives CDR1 MNHEY, CDR2 SVGAGI. The CDR3 nucleotides are TGTGCCAGCAGAAAGCAGGGTACCACTGAAGCTTTCTTT. Translating it yields CASRKQGTTEAFF.